This is a list of T cell receptor beta chains from one sample in a study of shared clonotypes between healthy human individuals. Only in-frame clones appear in the TCRdb table, and some are missing; sequencing was by immunoSEQ multiplex PCR. The data contain 730,000 or so clones, about three quarters of them singletons. The sample was memory CD4+ T cells sorted from blood. These receptors were collected from a woman between 25 and 40 years old in good health. Each CDR3 is given with its conserved first and last residue. A D gene is named only where the DNA matches it firmly. Expanded clones get a size class; other rows say once, few or many, or leave the size out.

v_gene: TRBV28; j_gene: TRBJ1-5; d_gene: -; abundance: -; CDR3aa: CASSLMSGSSNQPQHF; CDR3nt: TGTGCCAGCAGTTTAATGTCGGGAAGTAGTAATCAGCCCCAGCATTTT
v_gene: TRBV30; j_gene: TRBJ1-2; d_gene: TRBD1; abundance: -; CDR3aa: CAWSRQGFYGYTF; CDR3nt: TGTGCCTGGAGTCGACAGGGCTTCTATGGCTACACCTTC
v_gene: TRBV28; j_gene: TRBJ1-2; d_gene: -; abundance: -; CDR3aa: CASSLWPRGDNGYTF; CDR3nt: TGTGCCAGCAGTTTATGGCCCCGGGGGGACAATGGCTACACCTTC
v_gene: TRBV18; j_gene: TRBJ2-1; d_gene: TRBD2; abundance: -; CDR3aa: CASSPKQGLVDNEQFF; CDR3nt: TGTGCCAGCTCACCAAAGCAGGGACTAGTAGACAATGAGCAGTTCTTC
v_gene: TRBV7-2; j_gene: TRBJ1-1; d_gene: TRBD1; abundance: -; CDR3aa: CASSRQGRFTEAFF; CDR3nt: TGTGCCAGCAGTCGACAGGGACGTTTTACTGAAGCTTTCTTT
v_gene: TRBV7-2; j_gene: TRBJ1-3; d_gene: -; abundance: -; CDR3aa: CASSLWVSGNTIYF; CDR3nt: TGTGCCAGCAGCTTATGGGTCTCTGGAAACACCATATATTTT
v_gene: TRBV20-1; j_gene: TRBJ1-1; d_gene: -; abundance: few; CDR3aa: CSASRRTEAFF; CDR3nt: TGCAGTGCTAGTCGGAGGACTGAAGCTTTCTTT
v_gene: TRBV2; j_gene: TRBJ2-7; d_gene: -; abundance: many; CDR3aa: CANRALTASYEQYF; CDR3nt: TGTGCCAACCGGGCCTTGACAGCTTCCTACGAGCAGTACTTC
v_gene: TRBV7-9; j_gene: TRBJ1-2; d_gene: -; abundance: -; CDR3aa: CASSETSGFSGYTF; CDR3nt: TGTGCCAGCAGCGAAACATCAGGGTTTTCTGGCTACACCTTC
v_gene: TRBV19; j_gene: TRBJ2-5; d_gene: -; abundance: -; CDR3aa: CASSAQQETQYF; CDR3nt: TGTGCCAGTAGTGCGCAGCAAGAGACCCAGTACTTC
v_gene: TRBV5-1; j_gene: TRBJ2-1; d_gene: TRBD1; abundance: -; CDR3aa: CASSLGQSYNEQFF; CDR3nt: TGCGCCAGCAGCCTGGGACAGTCCTACAATGAGCAGTTCTTC
v_gene: TRBV7-6; j_gene: TRBJ2-7; d_gene: -; abundance: -; CDR3aa: CASSPIGISEQYF; CDR3nt: TGTGCCAGCAGCCCGATTGGCATCTCCGAGCAGTACTTC
v_gene: TRBV5-4; j_gene: TRBJ2-7; d_gene: TRBD1; abundance: -; CDR3aa: CASSSGPGQNYEQYF; CDR3nt: TGTGCCAGCAGCTCAGGACCGGGACAGAACTACGAGCAGTACTTC
v_gene: TRBV19; j_gene: TRBJ2-2; d_gene: -; abundance: -; CDR3aa: CASRMSGVGTGELFF; CDR3nt: TGTGCCAGTAGGATGTCAGGGGTGGGAACCGGGGAGCTGTTTTTT
v_gene: TRBV6-5; j_gene: TRBJ1-1; d_gene: -; abundance: -; CDR3aa: CASSFSQNTEAFF; CDR3nt: TGTGCCAGCAGCTTCAGTCAGAACACTGAAGCTTTCTTT
v_gene: TRBV5-6; j_gene: TRBJ1-5; d_gene: -; abundance: many; CDR3aa: CASSLMTGFQPQHF; CDR3nt: TGTGCCAGCAGCCTCATGACCGGGTTTCAGCCCCAGCATTTT
v_gene: TRBV5-1; j_gene: TRBJ2-1; d_gene: TRBD2; abundance: -; CDR3aa: CASSGLAVISSYNEQFF; CDR3nt: TGCGCCAGCAGTGGACTAGCGGTTATCAGCTCCTACAATGAGCAGTTCTTC
v_gene: TRBV6-1; j_gene: TRBJ1-2; d_gene: -; abundance: few; CDR3aa: CASSEGQSYMSYTF; CDR3nt: TGTGCCAGCAGTGAGGGGCAGTCTTACATGAGCTACACCTTC
v_gene: TRBV23-1; j_gene: TRBJ1-3; d_gene: -; abundance: few; CDR3aa: CASSPKSGFASGNTIYF; CDR3nt: TGCGCCAGCAGTCCTAAATCGGGATTCGCCTCTGGAAACACCATATATTTT
v_gene: TRBV7-6; j_gene: TRBJ2-5; d_gene: TRBD1; abundance: -; CDR3aa: CASSPLGTGRETQYF; CDR3nt: TGTGCCAGCAGCCCCCTTGGGACAGGGAGGGAGACCCAGTACTTC
v_gene: TRBV7-9; j_gene: TRBJ2-5; d_gene: -; abundance: -; CDR3aa: CASSLSEVRVGETQYF; CDR3nt: TGTGCCAGCAGCTTATCTGAGGTGCGGGTTGGAGAGACCCAGTACTTC
v_gene: TRBV18; j_gene: TRBJ1-4; d_gene: -; abundance: -; CDR3aa: CASSPSLSGGEKLFF; CDR3nt: TGTGCCAGCTCACCATCTTTGTCTGGGGGTGAAAAACTGTTTTTT
v_gene: TRBV27; j_gene: TRBJ1-1; d_gene: TRBD1; abundance: -; CDR3aa: CASSYRGEFSEAFF; CDR3nt: TGTGCCAGCAGTTACAGGGGGGAATTCTCTGAAGCTTTCTTT
v_gene: TRBV6-5; j_gene: TRBJ2-7; d_gene: TRBD1; abundance: -; CDR3aa: CASSYSPGQVAYEQYF; CDR3nt: TGTGCCAGCAGTTACTCACCGGGACAGGTAGCCTACGAGCAGTACTTC